A selection of T cell receptor beta chains follows, all from one sample in a study of Graves' ophthalmopathy and Graves' hyperthyroidism. From the multiplex PCR reads, TCRdb called clonotypes with MiXCR, one entry per CDR3 protein. The data hold about 39,000 distinct CDR3 sequences, with approximately 50% observed a single time. The sequenced sample was peripheral blood. These receptor sequences come from an adult woman with stable Graves' hyperthyroidism. The conserved cysteine and the conserved F or W are not part of the CDR3 here. Each record gives: V gene, CDR3 protein.

v_call: TRBV6-2/TRBV6-3
cdr3_aa: ASSLLAGYDYEQH

v_call: TRBV9
cdr3_aa: ASSGGGGYEQY

v_call: TRBV4-2
cdr3_aa: ASSRKTSGRFDEQY

v_call: TRBV7-8
cdr3_aa: ASSVGASVTYGQY

v_call: TRBV7-3
cdr3_aa: ASSRERGVRYEQY

v_call: TRBV20-1
cdr3_aa: SARPPGQRTVTEAF

v_call: TRBV7-9
cdr3_aa: ASSFGDYGYT

v_call: TRBV5-1
cdr3_aa: ASSADGSSYEQY

v_call: TRBV24-1
cdr3_aa: ATSDSTGTGHDYT

v_call: TRBV7-6
cdr3_aa: ASSLASSGTQY

v_call: TRBV28
cdr3_aa: ASSLSWVYEQY

v_call: TRBV10-3
cdr3_aa: AIRGLAGELF

v_call: TRBV7-2
cdr3_aa: ASSRDRDPQPQH

v_call: TRBV6-1
cdr3_aa: ASSERKISGANVLT

v_call: TRBV20-1
cdr3_aa: SVTGTNEKLF

v_call: TRBV2
cdr3_aa: ASSEGPRDGYT

v_call: TRBV14
cdr3_aa: ASRRTGIYGYT

v_call: TRBV2
cdr3_aa: ASSEGDRAYEQY

v_call: TRBV7-9
cdr3_aa: ASSFPPGLHEQY

v_call: TRBV6-5
cdr3_aa: ASSSLAGGLYEQY

v_call: TRBV10-3
cdr3_aa: AISGTSGRKY

v_call: TRBV20-1
cdr3_aa: SASGSTDTQY

v_call: TRBV20-1
cdr3_aa: SARDPGTGIYEQY

v_call: TRBV2
cdr3_aa: ASIGRPNTGELF

v_call: TRBV19
cdr3_aa: ASTTYGVRDTEAF

v_call: TRBV12-3/TRBV12-4
cdr3_aa: ASSDSRTGGNEQY

v_call: TRBV20-1
cdr3_aa: SASRIQGGETQY

v_call: TRBV20-1
cdr3_aa: SAGPSGLYEQY

v_call: TRBV2
cdr3_aa: ASSGGQDEAF

v_call: TRBV10-3
cdr3_aa: ATSEPGGEQPQH